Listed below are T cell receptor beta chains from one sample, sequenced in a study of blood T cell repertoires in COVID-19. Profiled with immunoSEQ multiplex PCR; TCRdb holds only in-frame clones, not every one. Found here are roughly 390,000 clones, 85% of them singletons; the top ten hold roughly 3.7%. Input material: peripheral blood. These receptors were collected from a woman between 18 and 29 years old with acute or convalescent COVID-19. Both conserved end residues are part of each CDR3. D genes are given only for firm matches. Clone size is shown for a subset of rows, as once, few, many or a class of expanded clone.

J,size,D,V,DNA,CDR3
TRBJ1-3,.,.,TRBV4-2,TGTGCCAGCAGCCAAGCTCCGAGGGACACCATATATTTT,CASSQAPRDTIYF
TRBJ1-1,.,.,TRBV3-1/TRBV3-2,TGTGCCAGCAGCCAGACAGGAGGGAACACTGAAGCTTTCTTT,CASSQTGGNTEAFF
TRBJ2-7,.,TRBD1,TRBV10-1,TGCGCCAGCAGTGACCCCTTGGGGACAGTCCCCTACGAGCAGTACTTC,CASSDPLGTVPYEQYF
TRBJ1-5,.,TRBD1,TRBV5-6,TGTGCCAGCAGCTTCTTCGGACAGGGAGACAATCAGCCCCAGCATTTT,CASSFFGQGDNQPQHF
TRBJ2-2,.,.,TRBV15,TGTGCCACCAGCAGAGACCGGGGTGGCACCGGGGAGCTGTTTTTT,CATSRDRGGTGELFF
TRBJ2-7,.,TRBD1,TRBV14,TGTGCCAGCAGCCTACAGGGGACGGGCGAGCAGTACTTC,CASSLQGTGEQYF
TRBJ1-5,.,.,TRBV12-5,TGTGCTAGTGGTTTGGGAGAAAATAGCAATCAGCCCCAGCATTTT,CASGLGENSNQPQHF
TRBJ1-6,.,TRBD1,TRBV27,TGTGCCAGCAGTGGGACAGGGGGCTCACCCCTCCACTTT,CASSGTGGSPLHF
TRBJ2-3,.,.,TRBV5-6,TGTGCCAGCACCCATTCGCCCCTGCGGCGGGGCTTCACAGATACGCAGTATTTT,CASTHSPLRRGFTDTQYF
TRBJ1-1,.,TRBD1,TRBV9,TGTGCCTCAGCGGGGACAGGGTCTACTGAAGCTTTCTTT,CASAGTGSTEAFF
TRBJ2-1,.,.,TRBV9,TGTGCCAGCAGCCCCACCCCCGGGACAGGGCTATCCCCTAGCGGGGGACAGGTTGGTGAGCAGTTCTTC,CASSPTPGTGLSPSGGQVGEQFF
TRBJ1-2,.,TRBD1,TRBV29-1,TGCAGCGCAACCAGGGGGCATGACTATGGCTACACCTTC,CSATRGHDYGYTF
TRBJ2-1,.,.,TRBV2,TGTGCCAGCAGTGTCCGGGGGGAGCAGTTCTTC,CASSVRGEQFF
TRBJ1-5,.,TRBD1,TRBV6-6,TGTGCCAGCAGTAAGACAGGGGGCAATCAGCCCCAGCATTTT,CASSKTGGNQPQHF
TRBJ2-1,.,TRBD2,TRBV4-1,TGCGCCAGCAGCCAAAGACTAGCACTCAATGAGCAGTTCTTC,CASSQRLALNEQFF
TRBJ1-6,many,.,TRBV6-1,TGTGCCAGCAGTGAACAAGAGGAGGTTTCACCCCTCCACTTT,CASSEQEEVSPLHF
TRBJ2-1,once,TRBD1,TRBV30,TGTGCCTGGACCCCCGGGACAGTAATCTACAATGAGCAGTTCTTC,CAWTPGTVIYNEQFF
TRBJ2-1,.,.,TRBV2,TGTGCCAGCAGGGGCGATAGCTCCTACAATGAGCAGTTCTTC,CASRGDSSYNEQFF
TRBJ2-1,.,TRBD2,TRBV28,TGTGCCAGCAGTTTATCAGCGGGGGCCGACTACAATGAGCAGTTCTTC,CASSLSAGADYNEQFF
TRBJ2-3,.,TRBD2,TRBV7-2,TGTGCCAGCAGCTCACGGAGTAGCGGGAGAAGTGATACGCAGTATTTT,CASSSRSSGRSDTQYF
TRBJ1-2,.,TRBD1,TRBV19,TGTGCCAGTACCCTATATGGGACAGGGAAAGACGGCTACACCTTC,CASTLYGTGKDGYTF
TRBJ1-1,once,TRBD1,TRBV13,TGTGCCAGCAGCTCCCTGAGGGGGCGAACTGAAGCTTTCTTT,CASSSLRGRTEAFF
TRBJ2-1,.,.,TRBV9,TGTGCCAGCAGCGTTAGCGGAGCAAACAATGAGCAGTTCTTC,CASSVSGANNEQFF
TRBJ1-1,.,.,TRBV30,TGTGCCTGGAGTGGGGTGGGGAGTACTGAAGCTTTCTTT,CAWSGVGSTEAFF
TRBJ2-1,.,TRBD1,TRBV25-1,TGTGCCAGCAGTGAATCGGGACAGGGGAATGAGCAGTTCTTC,CASSESGQGNEQFF
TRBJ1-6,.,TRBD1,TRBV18,TGTGCCAGCTCACCCACAGGGGGGAGCTCCTATAATTCACCCCTCCACTTT,CASSPTGGSSYNSPLHF
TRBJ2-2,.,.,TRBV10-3,TGTGCCATCAGTGACTCCTCGAACACCGGGGAGCTGTTTTTT,CAISDSSNTGELFF
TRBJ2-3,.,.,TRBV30,TGTGCCTGGAGTGCCTCAGGGTGGGTGACAGATACGCAGTATTTT,CAWSASGWVTDTQYF
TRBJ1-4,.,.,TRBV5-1,TGCGCCAGCAGGAGTAAACCGGATGAAAAACTGTTTTTT,CASRSKPDEKLFF
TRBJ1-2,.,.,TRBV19,TGTGCCAGTAGGCCGCGGGGGGCTCTCTATGGCTACACCTTC,CASRPRGALYGYTF
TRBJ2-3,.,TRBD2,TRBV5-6,TGTGCCAGCAGCACGGGAGGGGAGGCAGATACGCAGTATTTT,CASSTGGEADTQYF
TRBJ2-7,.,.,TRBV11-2,TGTGCCAGCAGCACTTTACTCCATAGGCAGTACTTC,CASSTLLHRQYF
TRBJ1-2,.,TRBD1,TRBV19,TGTGCCAGTAGTAGAGACCGGACAGGGGTAGGGTACGGCTACACCTTC,CASSRDRTGVGYGYTF
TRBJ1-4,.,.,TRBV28,TGTGCCAGCAGGGGCGCCAGGGTGAATGAAAAACTGTTTTTT,CASRGARVNEKLFF
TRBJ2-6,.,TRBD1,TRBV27,TGTGCCAGCAGTTGGACAGGGGTGAGCTCTGGGGCCAACGTCCTGACTTTC,CASSWTGVSSGANVLTF
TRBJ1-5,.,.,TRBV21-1,TGTGCCAGCAACTTACTCAACCCCCGCCGGCGGTACAATCAGCCCCAGCATTTT,CASNLLNPRRRYNQPQHF
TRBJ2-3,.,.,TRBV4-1,TGCGCCAGCAGCCATTTAGAACAGAGCACAGATACGCAGTATTTT,CASSHLEQSTDTQYF
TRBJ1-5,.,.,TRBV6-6,TGTGCCAGCAGCTCAAATGGAGCTAGCAATCAGCCCCAGCATTTT,CASSSNGASNQPQHF
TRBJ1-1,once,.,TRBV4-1,TGCGCCAGCAGCCAAGAAGGGGTGCGGGGTCCTGAAGCTTTCTTT,CASSQEGVRGPEAFF
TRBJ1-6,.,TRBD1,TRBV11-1,TGTGCCAGCGGGGGGACAGACTATAATTCACCCCTCCACTTT,CASGGTDYNSPLHF
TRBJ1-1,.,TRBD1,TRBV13,TGTGCCAGCAGCTCGACATACAGGGGGGGCACCGGAGCTTTCTTT,CASSSTYRGGTGAFF
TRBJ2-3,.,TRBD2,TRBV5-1,TGCGCCAGCAGTTCCAACACCGGGACTAGCGGAACAGATACGCAGTATTTT,CASSSNTGTSGTDTQYF
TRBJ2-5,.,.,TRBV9,TGTGCCAGCAGCCCAGGACAGCACCAAGAGACCCAGTACTTC,CASSPGQHQETQYF
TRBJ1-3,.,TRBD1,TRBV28,TGTGCCAGCAGTGTACAGGGGCTAGGAAACACCATATATTTT,CASSVQGLGNTIYF
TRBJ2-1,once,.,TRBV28,TGTGCCAGCAGTTTTTGGAGGCATGAGCAGTTCTTC,CASSFWRHEQFF